The TCR beta chain under discussion was sequenced for a study of post-analysis software for immune sequencing data. Carried by the TCR beta cDNA libraries were unique molecular identifiers. MiXCR, applied by TCRdb to the PCR reads, yields one record per CDR3 protein. The sample has around 700,000 distinct CDR3 sequences; approximately 60% are singletons. Germline V gives CDR1 DFQATT, CDR2 SNEGSKA (reference sequence). Trimming at V came to 3 bases and at J to 4 bases, leaving 4 bases not matched to a gene. CDR3 length equals 15 residues. Study results and caveats: Controls had lower frequencies than patients of about five TRBV segments, which included TRBV5-6, TRBV5-1 and TRBV20-1.

This clonotype has more than one count but fewer than ten. Antigen specificity is unknown. Sample: blood. The genes are TRBV20-1 and TRBJ2-1; 12 bases map to TRBD2. This receptor was identified in a girl aged 2-15 years with multiple sclerosis. CDR3 bases: TGCAGTGCTAGGGAGACTAGCGGGGGTTACAATGAGCAGTTCTTC. It codes for CSARETSGGYNEQFF.